Below, one TCR beta chain is given with its context. No antigen is known for it. The data belong to a study of regulatory T cells in long-lasting Graves disease. Study results and caveats: Gene preferences differed: TRBV28, TRBJ1-2, TRBJ2-5 in persistent cases. Whereas roughly 1,000 public clonotypes were shared by new patients, persistent patients shared more, at a few thousand. Persistent Graves' disease cases displayed lower TCR diversity than newly diagnosed ones.

The CDR3 runs 15 residues. The germline gives CDR1 LNHDA, CDR2 SQIVND (reference sequence). Trimming removed 7 bases at V and 5 bases at J, with 18 bases between. The sample's time point: persistent/refractory GD, antithyroid drugs over 5 years with positive TRAb. The TCR library used RNA extracted from PBMCs. Building the TCR beta libraries relied on iRepertoire HTBI primers, and CDR3 regions underwent Arm-PCR. Using its own MiXCR run on the multiplex PCR reads, TCRdb lists one record per CDR3 protein. The sample records 650,000 to 700,000 distinct CDR3 sequences, around 30% being singletons. This material consisted of peripheral blood mononuclear cells (PBMCs), taken when the disease was refractory, from a patient treated with antithyroid drugs. This clonotype was sampled from a female donor with Graves disease. V gene TRBV19 combines with J gene TRBJ1-5; D call uncertain. CDR3 region: CASNNRRALDQPQHF. The DNA for the CDR3 is TGTGCCAGTAATAATCGACGGGCTTTGGATCAGCCCCAGCATTTT.